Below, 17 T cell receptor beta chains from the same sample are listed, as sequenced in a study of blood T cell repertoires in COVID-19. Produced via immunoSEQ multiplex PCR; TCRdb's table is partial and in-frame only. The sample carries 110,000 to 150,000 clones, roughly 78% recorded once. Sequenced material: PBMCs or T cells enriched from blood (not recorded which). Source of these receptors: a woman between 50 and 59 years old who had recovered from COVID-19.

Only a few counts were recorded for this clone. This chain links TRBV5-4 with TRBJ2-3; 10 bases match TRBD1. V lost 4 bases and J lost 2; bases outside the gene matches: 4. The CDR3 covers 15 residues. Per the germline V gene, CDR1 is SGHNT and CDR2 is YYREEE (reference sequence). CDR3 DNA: TGTGCCAGCAGCCGGGACAGGGGATACACAGATACGCAGTATTTT. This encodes CASSRDRGYTDTQYF.

Here the CDR3 reads CASSLGSAQETQYF. CDR3 nucleotide sequence: TGTGCCAGCAGCTTGGGTAGCGCCCAAGAGACCCAGTACTTC. This chain links TRBV5-4 with TRBJ2-5; possibly TRBD2 for D (5 bases). The CDR3 extends over 14 amino acids. Between the trimmed V and J ends, which lost 0 bases and 1 base, there was a span of 7 bases. Germline V gene sequence: CDR1 SGHNT, CDR2 YYREEE (reference sequence).

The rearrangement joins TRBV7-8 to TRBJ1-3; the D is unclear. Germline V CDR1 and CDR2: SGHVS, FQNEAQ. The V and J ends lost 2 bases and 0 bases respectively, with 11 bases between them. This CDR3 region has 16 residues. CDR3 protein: CASSLNPLNSGNTIYF. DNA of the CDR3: TGTGCCAGCAGCTTAAATCCCTTAAACTCTGGAAACACCATATATTTT.

The CDR3 is CSVGTGLNTDTQYF. Here the CDR3 DNA reads TGCAGCGTCGGGACAGGATTGAACACAGATACGCAGTATTTT. The rearrangement uses TRBV29-1 and TRBJ2-3, with TRBD1 identical over 8 bases. Germline CDR1 is SQVTM and CDR2 is ANQGSEA. The CDR3 has 14 residues. Trimming cost V 6 bases and J 2 bases; bases outside gene matches: 7.

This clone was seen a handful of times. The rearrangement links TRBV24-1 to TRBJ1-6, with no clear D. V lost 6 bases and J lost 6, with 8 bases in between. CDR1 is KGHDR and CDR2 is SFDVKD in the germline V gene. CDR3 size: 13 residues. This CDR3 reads CATSKHLNSPLHF. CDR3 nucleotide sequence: TGTGCCACCAGTAAACACCTTAATTCACCCCTCCACTTT.

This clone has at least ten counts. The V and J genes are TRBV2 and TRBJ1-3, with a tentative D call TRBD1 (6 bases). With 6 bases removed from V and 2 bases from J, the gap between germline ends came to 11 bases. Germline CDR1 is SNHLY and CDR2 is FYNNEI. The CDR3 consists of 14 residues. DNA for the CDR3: TGTGCCAGCAGCGCTGGGACAACTGGAAACACCATATATTTT. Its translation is CASSAGTTGNTIYF.

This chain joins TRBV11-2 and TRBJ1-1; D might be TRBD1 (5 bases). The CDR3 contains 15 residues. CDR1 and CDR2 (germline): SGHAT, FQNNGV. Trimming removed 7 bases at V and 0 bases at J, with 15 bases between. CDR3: CASKPRGYMNTEAFF. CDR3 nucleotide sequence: TGTGCCAGCAAGCCTAGGGGTTACATGAACACTGAAGCTTTCTTT.

DNA for the CDR3: TGTGCCAGCAGCTTGGGACAGGCGATTTCACCCCTCCACTTT. Translated, it gives CASSLGQAISPLHF. This chain links TRBV5-4 with TRBJ1-6, with a tentative D call TRBD1 (6 bases). The ends were cut back, 0 bases at V and 9 bases at J, with 10 bases in the middle. Germline V gene sequence: CDR1 SGHNT, CDR2 YYREEE (reference sequence). The CDR3 totals 14 residues.

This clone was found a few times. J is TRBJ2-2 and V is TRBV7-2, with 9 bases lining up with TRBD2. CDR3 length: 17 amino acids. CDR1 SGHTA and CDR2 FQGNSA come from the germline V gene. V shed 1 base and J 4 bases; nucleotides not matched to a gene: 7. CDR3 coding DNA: TGTGCCAGCAGCTTAGAAGCCCAGCGGGGGGCCACCGGGGAGCTGTTTTTT. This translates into CASSLEAQRGATGELFF.

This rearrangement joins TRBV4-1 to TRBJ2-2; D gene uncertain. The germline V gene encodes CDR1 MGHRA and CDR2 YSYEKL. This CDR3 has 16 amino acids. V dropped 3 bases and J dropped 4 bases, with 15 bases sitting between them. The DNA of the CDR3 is TGCGCCAGCAGCCACACACCTGTACCGGGCACCGGGGAGCTGTTTTTT. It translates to CASSHTPVPGTGELFF.

The CDR3 DNA reads TGTGCCATCAGTCGTTCTAGCGGGGGGGCTTACGAGCAGTACTTC. The encoded protein is CAISRSSGGAYEQYF. The V and J genes are TRBV10-3 and TRBJ2-7; 12 nucleotides align to TRBD2. CDR1 and CDR2 (germline): ENHRY, SYGVKD. There are 15 residues in the CDR3. V gave up 5 bases and J gave up 4 bases; unmatched junction bases: 6.

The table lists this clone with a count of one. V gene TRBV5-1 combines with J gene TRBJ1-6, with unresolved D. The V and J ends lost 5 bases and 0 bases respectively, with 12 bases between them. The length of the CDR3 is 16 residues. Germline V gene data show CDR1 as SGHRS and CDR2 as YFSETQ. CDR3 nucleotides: TGCGCCAGCAGACAGCTCCTAAGCTCCTATAATTCACCCCTCCACTTT. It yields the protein CASRQLLSSYNSPLHF.

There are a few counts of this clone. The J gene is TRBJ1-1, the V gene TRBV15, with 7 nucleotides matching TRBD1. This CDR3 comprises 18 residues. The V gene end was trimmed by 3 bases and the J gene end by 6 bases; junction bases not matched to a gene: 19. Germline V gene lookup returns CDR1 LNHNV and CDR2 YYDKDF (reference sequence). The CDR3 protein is CATSREETGTVFGAEAFF. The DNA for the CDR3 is TGTGCCACCAGCAGGGAAGAAACCGGGACAGTGTTTGGGGCTGAAGCTTTCTTT.

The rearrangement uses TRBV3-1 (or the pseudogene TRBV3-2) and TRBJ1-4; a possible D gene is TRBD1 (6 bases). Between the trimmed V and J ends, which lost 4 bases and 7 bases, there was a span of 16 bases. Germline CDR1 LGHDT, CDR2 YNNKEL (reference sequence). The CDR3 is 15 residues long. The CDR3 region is CASSLTQDSSEKLFF. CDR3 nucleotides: TGTGCCAGCAGCCTGACTCAGGACAGTTCTGAAAAACTGTTTTTT.

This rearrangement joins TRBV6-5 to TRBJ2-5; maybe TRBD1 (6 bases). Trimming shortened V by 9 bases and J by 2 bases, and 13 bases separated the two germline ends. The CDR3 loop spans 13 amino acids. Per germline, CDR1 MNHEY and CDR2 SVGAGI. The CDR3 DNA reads TGTGCCAGTGGGACACCCTCGCAAGAGACCCAGTACTTC. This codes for CASGTPSQETQYF.

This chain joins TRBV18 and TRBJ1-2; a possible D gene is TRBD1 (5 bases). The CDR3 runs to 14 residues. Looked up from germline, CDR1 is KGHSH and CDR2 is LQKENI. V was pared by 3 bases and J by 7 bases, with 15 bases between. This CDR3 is CASSPTPRASGYTF. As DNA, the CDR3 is TGTGCCAGCTCACCTACCCCCAGGGCATCTGGCTACACCTTC. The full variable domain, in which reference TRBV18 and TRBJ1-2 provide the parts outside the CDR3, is NAGVMQNPRHLVRRRGQEARLRCSPMKGHSHVYWYRQLPEEGLKFMVYLQKENIIDESGMPKERFSAEFPKEGPSILRIQQVVRGDSAAYFCASSPTPRASGYTFGSGTRLTVV.

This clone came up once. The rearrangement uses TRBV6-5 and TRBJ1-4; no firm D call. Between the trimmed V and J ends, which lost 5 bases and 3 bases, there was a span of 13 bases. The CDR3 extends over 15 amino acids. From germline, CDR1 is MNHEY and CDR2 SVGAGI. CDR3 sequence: CASSRRREANEKLFF. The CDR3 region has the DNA TGTGCCAGCAGTCGCCGCCGGGAAGCTAATGAAAAACTGTTTTTT.